This T cell receptor beta chain was identified during a study of cytomegalovirus exposure and HLA in healthy donors. Worth noting for this clone: No antigen is known for it.

60 Vbeta and 13 Jbeta primers were used in PCR. Clones were read by immunoSEQ multiplex PCR, and TCRdb kept only the in-frame ones, dropping some. The data hold some 67,000 clones, with approximately 75% observed a single time. Whole-study findings and limits: Several of the most significant clusters appeared, in a later analysis, to be linked to common viral pathogens.

Germline V gene sequence: CDR1 MDHEN, CDR2 SYDVKM. With 7 bases removed from V and 2 bases from J, the gap between germline ends came to 8 bases. The length of the CDR3 is 12 residues. The chain recombines TRBV28 with TRBJ1-1; D remains unclear. Material for sequencing was PBMCs. This receptor was identified in a man aged 60 to 69 in good health and CMV-seropositive. CDR3 residues: CASIMANTEAFF. In DNA, the CDR3 is TGTGCCAGCATTATGGCCAACACTGAAGCTTTCTTT.